The source of this T cell receptor (beta chain) is a study of CD8+ T cells in alopecia areata. Researchers sorted pooled cutaneous lymph node cells on the basis of CD4, CD8alpha, NKG2D, NKG2ACE and other markers. V lost 1 base and J 0 bases, leaving 9 bases between the germline ends. There are 15 residues in the CDR3. CDR1 is NNHDY, CDR2 SYVADS, per germline. Extraction of RNA preceded its reverse transcription into cDNA, which served as the sequencing template. The protocol was immunoSEQ multiplex PCR, while the TCRdb copy is restricted to in-frame clones and leaves out a portion. The sample shows 270,000 or so clones, none of them appearing just once. This clone was observed a handful of times. A single base separates this from a much larger clone, so it may be a read error. Gene names denote mouse genes. Coverage ceases 4 residues before the CDR3 finishes, and the germline J gene fills in the end.

V usage is TRBV13-3 and J usage is TRBJ2-3; the D gene is possibly TRBD1 (5 bases). The TCR comes from a C3H/HeJ mouse with alopecia areata. The MHC haplotype of the strain is H2-k. The sequencing input was CD4+ T cells sorted from a lymph node. The DNA read from the CDR3 is TGTGCCAGCAGTGATAAGGGGTCTAGTGCAGAA. Protein product: CASSDKGSSAE. The whole CDR3 is CASSDKGSSAETLYF.